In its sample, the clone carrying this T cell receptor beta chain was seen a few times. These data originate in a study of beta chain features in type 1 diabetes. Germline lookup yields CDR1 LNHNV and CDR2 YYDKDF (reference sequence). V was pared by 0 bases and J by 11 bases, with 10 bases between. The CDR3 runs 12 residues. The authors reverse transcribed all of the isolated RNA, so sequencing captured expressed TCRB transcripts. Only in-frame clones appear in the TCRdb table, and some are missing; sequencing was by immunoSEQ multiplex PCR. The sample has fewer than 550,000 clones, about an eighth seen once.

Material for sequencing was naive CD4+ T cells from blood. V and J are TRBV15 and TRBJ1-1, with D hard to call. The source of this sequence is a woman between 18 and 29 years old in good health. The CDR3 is CATSRDWQAAFF. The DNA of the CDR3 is TGTGCCACCAGCAGAGATTGGCAAGCGGCTTTCTTT.